This T cell receptor beta chain was sequenced for a study of beta chain features in type 1 diabetes. Study overall: Patients did not differ from healthy donors in age, gender or cell yield. All of the samples together had 85 million to 130 million sorted cells examined.

The study reverse transcribed the entire isolated RNA, so it sequenced expressed TCRB transcripts. The repertoire was sequenced with immunoSEQ multiplex PCR; TCRdb's copy has only in-frame clones and lacks some. The sample lists 20,000 to 30,000 clones, under 75% seen once, with 4% to 4.5% in the top ten. Trimming shortened V by 0 bases and J by 3 bases, and 10 bases separated the two germline ends. The CDR3 consists of 15 residues. Germline V lookup: CDR1 SGHRS, CDR2 YFSETQ. Study-wide points: HLA effects on TCRB rearrangement stayed unresolved here. Patients with Type 1 diabetes showed moderately but significantly shorter TCRB CDR3s in all four CD4+ subsets. The VDJ junctions of type 1 diabetes patients carried fewer insertions and more deletions.

Comment on this clone: Its target is unknown.

This sequence originates from a man younger than 35 with type 1 diabetes. The chain uses TRBV5-1 and TRBJ2-1; D is perhaps TRBD2 (5 bases). The sequencing input was Tregs from blood. DNA for the CDR3: TGCGCCAGCAGCTTGGCCGGACTCAACTACAATGAGCAGTTCTTC. The encoded protein is CASSLAGLNYNEQFF.